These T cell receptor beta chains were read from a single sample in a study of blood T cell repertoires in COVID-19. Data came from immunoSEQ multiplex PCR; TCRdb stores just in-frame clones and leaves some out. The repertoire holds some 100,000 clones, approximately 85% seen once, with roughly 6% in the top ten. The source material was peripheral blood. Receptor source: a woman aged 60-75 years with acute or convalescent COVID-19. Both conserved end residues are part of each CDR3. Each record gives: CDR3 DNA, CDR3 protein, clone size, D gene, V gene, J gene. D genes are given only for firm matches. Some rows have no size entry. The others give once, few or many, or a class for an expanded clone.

CDR3nt: TGTGCCAGCAGCCCGCAGGGACAGTTCTCTGGAAACACCATATATTTT
CDR3aa: CASSPQGQFSGNTIYF
abundance: NA
d_gene: TRBD1
v_gene: TRBV3-1/TRBV3-2
j_gene: TRBJ1-3

CDR3nt: TGTGCCAGCAGCGGTCCTAAGAACACCGGGGAGCTGTTTTTT
CDR3aa: CASSGPKNTGELFF
abundance: NA
d_gene: NA
v_gene: TRBV9
j_gene: TRBJ2-2

CDR3nt: TGTGCCAGCAGTTTCGGGGGTCCTAATGAAAAACTGTTTTTT
CDR3aa: CASSFGGPNEKLFF
abundance: NA
d_gene: NA
v_gene: TRBV27
j_gene: TRBJ1-4

CDR3nt: TGTGCCAGCAGTGAAATGGGGACTAGCGGGAGAGCTGAGCAGTTCTTC
CDR3aa: CASSEMGTSGRAEQFF
abundance: NA
d_gene: TRBD2
v_gene: TRBV6-4
j_gene: TRBJ2-1

CDR3nt: TGTGCCAGTAAAGATGGCAGGGGGCAATGGAATGAGCAGTTCTTC
CDR3aa: CASKDGRGQWNEQFF
abundance: NA
d_gene: TRBD1
v_gene: TRBV19
j_gene: TRBJ2-1

CDR3nt: TGTGCCACCAGCAGCCCTTCCAGCGGGAGTATCAATGAGCAGTTCTTC
CDR3aa: CATSSPSSGSINEQFF
abundance: NA
d_gene: TRBD2
v_gene: TRBV15
j_gene: TRBJ2-1

CDR3nt: TGTGCCAGCAGCTTAAGTGGAGCGGGAGTTGAGACCCAGTACTTC
CDR3aa: CASSLSGAGVETQYF
abundance: NA
d_gene: TRBD2
v_gene: TRBV7-9
j_gene: TRBJ2-5

CDR3nt: TGCGCCAGCAGTGAGGGGACTTACAATGAGCAGTTCTTC
CDR3aa: CASSEGTYNEQFF
abundance: NA
d_gene: NA
v_gene: TRBV10-1
j_gene: TRBJ2-1

CDR3nt: TGTGCCAGCAGTGACAGGGTTATCGCGTACGAGCAGTACTTC
CDR3aa: CASSDRVIAYEQYF
abundance: NA
d_gene: NA
v_gene: TRBV6-1
j_gene: TRBJ2-7

CDR3nt: TGTGCCAGCAGTCCCGCCCGGACAGGGGGGACTGAAGCTTTCTTT
CDR3aa: CASSPARTGGTEAFF
abundance: NA
d_gene: TRBD1
v_gene: TRBV27
j_gene: TRBJ1-1

CDR3nt: TGTGCCAGCTCCCTGGACAGGTTTTCACCCCTCCACTTT
CDR3aa: CASSLDRFSPLHF
abundance: NA
d_gene: TRBD1
v_gene: TRBV18
j_gene: TRBJ1-6

CDR3nt: TGCAGTGCTAGTGTCGCGGGACTCTACAATGAGCAGTTCTTC
CDR3aa: CSASVAGLYNEQFF
abundance: NA
d_gene: NA
v_gene: TRBV20-1
j_gene: TRBJ2-1

CDR3nt: TGTGCCATCAGTGAGCCCCCGGGACTAGCTAACTCTGGGGCCAACGTCCTGACTTTC
CDR3aa: CAISEPPGLANSGANVLTF
abundance: NA
d_gene: TRBD2
v_gene: TRBV10-3
j_gene: TRBJ2-6

CDR3nt: TGCGCCAGCAGCAGGACTAGCGGGACCGATTACAATGAGCAGTTCTTC
CDR3aa: CASSRTSGTDYNEQFF
abundance: once
d_gene: TRBD2
v_gene: TRBV4-1
j_gene: TRBJ2-1

CDR3nt: TGTGCCAGCAGTCTTACCGGACACTTCAACTATGGCTACACCTTC
CDR3aa: CASSLTGHFNYGYTF
abundance: once
d_gene: NA
v_gene: TRBV6-5
j_gene: TRBJ1-2

CDR3nt: TGCGCCAGCAGCTTAACAGGCACCGGGGAGCTGTTTTTT
CDR3aa: CASSLTGTGELFF
abundance: NA
d_gene: NA
v_gene: TRBV5-1
j_gene: TRBJ2-2

CDR3nt: TGTGCCAGCAGCTTACCTAGCGGGAGTGGTAGAGAGACCCAGTACTTC
CDR3aa: CASSLPSGSGRETQYF
abundance: NA
d_gene: TRBD2
v_gene: TRBV7-8
j_gene: TRBJ2-5

CDR3nt: TGCGCCAGTATACGGGGATATAAAGGGCTCGCTGAAGCTTTCTTT
CDR3aa: CASIRGYKGLAEAFF
abundance: NA
d_gene: NA
v_gene: TRBV10-1
j_gene: TRBJ1-1

CDR3nt: TGTGCCAGCAGACCCGGGACAGAGGCTGGCTACACCTTC
CDR3aa: CASRPGTEAGYTF
abundance: NA
d_gene: TRBD1
v_gene: TRBV2
j_gene: TRBJ1-2

CDR3nt: TGTGCCAGCAGTACAAGCGGGAGGTCCTACAATGAGCAGTTCTTC
CDR3aa: CASSTSGRSYNEQFF
abundance: few
d_gene: TRBD2
v_gene: TRBV28
j_gene: TRBJ2-1

CDR3nt: TGTGCCAGCAGAGCGGCAGGGGGCGATGGCTACACCTTC
CDR3aa: CASRAAGGDGYTF
abundance: NA
d_gene: TRBD1
v_gene: TRBV6-5
j_gene: TRBJ1-2

CDR3nt: TGTGCCAGTAGTACCACAACTAGCGTCCGAGGGCAGTTCTTC
CDR3aa: CASSTTTSVRGQFF
abundance: NA
d_gene: TRBD2
v_gene: TRBV19
j_gene: TRBJ2-1

CDR3nt: TGTGCCAGCAGATCAGGTCCGCTAGCCAAAAACATTCAGTACTTC
CDR3aa: CASRSGPLAKNIQYF
abundance: NA
d_gene: NA
v_gene: TRBV27
j_gene: TRBJ2-4

CDR3nt: TGTGCCAGCAGCCAACAAACTAGCGGGAGTACAGATACGCAGTATTTT
CDR3aa: CASSQQTSGSTDTQYF
abundance: few
d_gene: TRBD2
v_gene: TRBV3-1/TRBV3-2
j_gene: TRBJ2-3

CDR3nt: TGTGCCAGCAGCCCGACAGGGTCCTTGGAGGCCCAGCATTTT
CDR3aa: CASSPTGSLEAQHF
abundance: NA
d_gene: TRBD1
v_gene: TRBV28
j_gene: TRBJ1-5

CDR3nt: TGCAGCCCCTGTGAGGGGGGGACAGGGATCTACGAGCAGTACTTC
CDR3aa: CSPCEGGTGIYEQYF
abundance: NA
d_gene: TRBD1
v_gene: TRBV29-1
j_gene: TRBJ2-7

CDR3nt: TGTGCCACCTGGGCCCTTAATGAAAAACTGTTTTTT
CDR3aa: CATWALNEKLFF
abundance: once
d_gene: NA
v_gene: TRBV28
j_gene: TRBJ1-4

CDR3nt: TGTGCCAGCAGTTTAGTAGTACCGGGGGTCACTGAAGCTTTCTTT
CDR3aa: CASSLVVPGVTEAFF
abundance: NA
d_gene: NA
v_gene: TRBV27
j_gene: TRBJ1-1

CDR3nt: TGCGCCAGCAGCCAGCCTAGGGGAGGGCCTATCCATGAGCAGTTCTTC
CDR3aa: CASSQPRGGPIHEQFF
abundance: NA
d_gene: TRBD2
v_gene: TRBV4-1
j_gene: TRBJ2-1

CDR3nt: TGTGCCAGCAGCTCAAGGGGCTTGGGGAACACTGAAGCTTTCTTT
CDR3aa: CASSSRGLGNTEAFF
abundance: NA
d_gene: NA
v_gene: TRBV7-9
j_gene: TRBJ1-1